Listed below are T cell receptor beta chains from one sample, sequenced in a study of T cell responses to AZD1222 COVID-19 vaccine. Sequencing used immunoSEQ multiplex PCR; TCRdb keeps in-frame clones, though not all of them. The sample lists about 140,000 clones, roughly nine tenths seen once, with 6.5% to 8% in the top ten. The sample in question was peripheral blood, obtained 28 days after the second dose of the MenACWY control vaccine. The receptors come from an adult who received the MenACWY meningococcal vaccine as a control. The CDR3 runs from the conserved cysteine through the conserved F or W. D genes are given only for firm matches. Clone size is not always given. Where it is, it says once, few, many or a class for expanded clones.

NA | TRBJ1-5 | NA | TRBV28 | CASTPGGFGQPQHF | TGTGCCAGCACCCCAGGAGGGTTTGGTCAGCCCCAGCATTTT
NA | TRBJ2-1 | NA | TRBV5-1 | CASSLQAVNNEQFF | TGCGCCAGCAGCTTGCAAGCCGTGAACAATGAGCAGTTCTTC
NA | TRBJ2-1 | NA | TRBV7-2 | CASSLDWGPVYNEQFF | TGTGCCAGCAGCTTAGATTGGGGCCCCGTTTACAATGAGCAGTTCTTC
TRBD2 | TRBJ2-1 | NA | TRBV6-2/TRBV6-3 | CASSWTSGRAEDEQFF | TGTGCCAGCAGCTGGACTAGCGGGAGAGCGGAGGATGAGCAGTTCTTC
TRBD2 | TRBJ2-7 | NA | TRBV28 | CASTPVGWIGGREQYF | TGTGCCAGCACCCCCGTTGGGTGGATCGGGGGGAGGGAGCAGTACTTC
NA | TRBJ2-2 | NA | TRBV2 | CASSEWMKNTGELFF | TGTGCCAGCAGTGAATGGATGAAGAACACCGGGGAGCTGTTTTTT
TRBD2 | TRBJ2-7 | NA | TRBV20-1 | CSASSPSGTKYEQYF | TGCAGTGCTAGTTCGCCTAGCGGGACAAAATACGAGCAGTACTTC
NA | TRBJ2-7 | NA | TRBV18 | CASSPAGLSGYEQYF | TGTGCCAGCTCACCGGCGGGTCTCTCCGGTTACGAGCAGTACTTC
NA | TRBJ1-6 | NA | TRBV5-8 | CASSLVRGRSPLHF | TGTGCCAGCAGCTTGGTTCGGGGACGTTCACCCCTCCACTTT
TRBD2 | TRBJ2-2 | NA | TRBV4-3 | CASSHPGTSGTYGELFF | TGCGCCAGCAGCCACCCAGGGACTAGCGGGACGTACGGGGAGCTGTTTTTT
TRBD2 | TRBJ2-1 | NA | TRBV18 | CASSRTAPGGYNEQFF | TGTGCCAGCTCGCGTACGGCCCCGGGAGGCTACAATGAGCAGTTCTTC
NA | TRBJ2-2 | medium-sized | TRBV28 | CASSSYTGELFF | TGTGCCAGCAGTTCATACACCGGGGAGCTGTTTTTT
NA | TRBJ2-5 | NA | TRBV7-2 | CASSLGGWPQYF | TGTGCCAGCAGCTTAGGAGGGTGGCCCCAGTACTTC
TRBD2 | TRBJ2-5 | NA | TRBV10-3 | CAISEGASGLPETQYF | TGTGCCATCAGTGAGGGGGCTAGCGGGCTCCCGGAGACCCAGTACTTC
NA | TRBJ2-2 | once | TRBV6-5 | CATAAAGYTGELFF | TGTGCCACAGCGGCCGCGGGATACACCGGGGAGCTGTTTTTT
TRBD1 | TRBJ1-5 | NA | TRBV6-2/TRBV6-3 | CASSYPTGQGGTSNQPQHF | TGTGCCAGCAGTTACCCAACAGGACAGGGAGGAACCAGCAATCAGCCCCAGCATTTT
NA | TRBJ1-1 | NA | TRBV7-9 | CASSFGGNTEAFF | TGTGCCAGCAGCTTTGGGGGGAACACTGAAGCTTTCTTT
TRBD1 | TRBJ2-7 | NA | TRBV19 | CASSSTGTGGYEQYF | TGTGCCAGTAGTTCAACCGGGACAGGGGGTTACGAGCAGTACTTC
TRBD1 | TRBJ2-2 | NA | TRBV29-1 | CSVRGPGELFF | TGCAGCGTGAGGGGGCCCGGGGAGCTGTTTTTT
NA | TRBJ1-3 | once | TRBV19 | CASSIGASSGNTIYF | TGTGCCAGTAGTATCGGGGCCTCCTCTGGAAACACCATATATTTT
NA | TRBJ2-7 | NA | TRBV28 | CASRSGESYEQYF | TGTGCCAGCAGGTCAGGAGAGTCCTACGAGCAGTACTTC
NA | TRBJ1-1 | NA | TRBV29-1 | CSVVQGSFTEAFF | TGCAGCGTTGTGCAGGGGAGTTTCACTGAAGCTTTCTTT
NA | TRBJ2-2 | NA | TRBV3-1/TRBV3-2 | CASSRTGELFF | TGTGCCAGCAGCCGTACCGGGGAGCTGTTTTTT
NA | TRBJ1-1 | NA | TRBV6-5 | CASSYDSANTEAFF | TGTGCCAGCAGTTACGACTCAGCGAACACTGAAGCTTTCTTT
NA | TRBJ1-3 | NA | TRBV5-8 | CARDRSTSGNTIYF | TGTGCCAGAGACAGGTCCACCTCTGGAAACACCATATATTTT
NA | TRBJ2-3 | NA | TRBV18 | CASSDSVSSVDTQYF | TGTGCCAGCTCAGACTCTGTGTCTAGCGTAGATACGCAGTATTTT
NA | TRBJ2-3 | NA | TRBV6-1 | CASSESRLALYF | TGTGCCAGCAGTGAATCTCGTCTAGCTCTCTATTTT
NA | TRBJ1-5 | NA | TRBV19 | CASSINLGLTNQPQHF | TGTGCCAGTAGTATAAATTTAGGGTTAACGAATCAGCCCCAGCATTTT
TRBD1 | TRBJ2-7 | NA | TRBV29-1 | CSVEDRKGANEQYF | TGCAGCGTTGAAGATAGGAAGGGGGCAAACGAGCAGTACTTC
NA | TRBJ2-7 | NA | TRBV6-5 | CASSDGAAGASEQYF | TGTGCCAGCTCAGATGGGGCGGCAGGGGCCTCCGAGCAGTACTTC
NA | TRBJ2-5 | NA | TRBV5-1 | CASSLFNSPQETQYF | TGCGCCAGCAGCTTGTTTAATTCCCCCCAAGAGACCCAGTACTTC
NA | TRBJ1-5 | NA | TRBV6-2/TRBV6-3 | CASSYGSNQPQHF | TGTGCCAGCAGTTACGGTAGCAATCAGCCCCAGCATTTT
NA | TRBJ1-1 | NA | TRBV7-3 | CASSPSRQRNTEAFF | TGTGCCAGCAGCCCCTCTAGACAGAGAAACACTGAAGCTTTCTTT